This T cell receptor (beta chain) emerged from a study of T cell changes during pregnancy in multiple sclerosis. Libraries were prepared by immunoSEQ multiplex PCR; TCRdb keeps only in-frame clonotypes and omits some of them. Of some 47,000 clones listed, roughly 96% are singletons. V lost 0 bases and J 7 bases, leaving 12 bases between the germline ends. Germline assignment: CDR1 MGHDK and CDR2 SYGVNS. This CDR3 is built from 14 residues. The sequencing here drew on peripheral blood, taken in the second trimester of pregnancy. This receptor was obtained from a female donor with multiple sclerosis, enrolled in a pregnancy study. The V call is TRBV25-1, the J call TRBJ1-2; D is perhaps TRBD1 (6 bases). CDR3 loop: CASSEYAGGGGYTF. CDR3 DNA sequence: TGTGCCAGCAGTGAATACGCGGGAGGGGGTGGCTACACCTTC.